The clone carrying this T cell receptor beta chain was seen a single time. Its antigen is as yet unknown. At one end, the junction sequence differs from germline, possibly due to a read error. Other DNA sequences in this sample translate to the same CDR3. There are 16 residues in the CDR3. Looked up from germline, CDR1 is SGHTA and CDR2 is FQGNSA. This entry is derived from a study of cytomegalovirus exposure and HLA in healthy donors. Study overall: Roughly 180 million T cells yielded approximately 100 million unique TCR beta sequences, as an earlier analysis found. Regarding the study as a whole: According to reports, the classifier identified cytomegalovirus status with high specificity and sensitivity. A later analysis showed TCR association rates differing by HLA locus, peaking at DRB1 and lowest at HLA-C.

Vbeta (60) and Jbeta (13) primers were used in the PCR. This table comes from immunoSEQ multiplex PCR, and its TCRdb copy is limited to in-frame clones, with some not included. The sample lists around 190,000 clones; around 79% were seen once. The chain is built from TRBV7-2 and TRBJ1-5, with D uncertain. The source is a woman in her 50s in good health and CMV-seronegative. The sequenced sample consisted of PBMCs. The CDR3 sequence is CASRMAGTESNQPQHF. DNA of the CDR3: TGTGCCAGCAGGATGGCCGGTACAGAAAGCAATCAGCCCCAGCACTTT.